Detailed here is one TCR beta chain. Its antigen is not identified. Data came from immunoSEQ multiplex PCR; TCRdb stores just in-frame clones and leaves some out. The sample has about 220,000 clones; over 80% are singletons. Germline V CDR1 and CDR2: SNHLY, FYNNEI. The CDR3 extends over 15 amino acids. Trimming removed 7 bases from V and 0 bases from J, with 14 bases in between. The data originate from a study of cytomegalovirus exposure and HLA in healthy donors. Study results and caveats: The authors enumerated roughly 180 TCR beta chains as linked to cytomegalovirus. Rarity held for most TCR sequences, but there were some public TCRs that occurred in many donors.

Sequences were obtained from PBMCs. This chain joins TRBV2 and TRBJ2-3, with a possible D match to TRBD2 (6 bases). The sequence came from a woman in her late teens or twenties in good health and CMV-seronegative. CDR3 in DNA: TGTGCCAGCAATGGGCGGCGGGGCAGCACAGATACGCAGTATTTT. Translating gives CASNGRRGSTDTQYF. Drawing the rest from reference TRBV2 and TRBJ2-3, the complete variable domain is EPEVTQTPSHQVTQMGQEVILRCVPISNHLYFYWYRQILGQKVEFLVSFYNNEISEKSEIFDDQFSVERPDGSNFTLKIRSTKLEDSAMYFCASNGRRGSTDTQYFGPGTRLTVL.